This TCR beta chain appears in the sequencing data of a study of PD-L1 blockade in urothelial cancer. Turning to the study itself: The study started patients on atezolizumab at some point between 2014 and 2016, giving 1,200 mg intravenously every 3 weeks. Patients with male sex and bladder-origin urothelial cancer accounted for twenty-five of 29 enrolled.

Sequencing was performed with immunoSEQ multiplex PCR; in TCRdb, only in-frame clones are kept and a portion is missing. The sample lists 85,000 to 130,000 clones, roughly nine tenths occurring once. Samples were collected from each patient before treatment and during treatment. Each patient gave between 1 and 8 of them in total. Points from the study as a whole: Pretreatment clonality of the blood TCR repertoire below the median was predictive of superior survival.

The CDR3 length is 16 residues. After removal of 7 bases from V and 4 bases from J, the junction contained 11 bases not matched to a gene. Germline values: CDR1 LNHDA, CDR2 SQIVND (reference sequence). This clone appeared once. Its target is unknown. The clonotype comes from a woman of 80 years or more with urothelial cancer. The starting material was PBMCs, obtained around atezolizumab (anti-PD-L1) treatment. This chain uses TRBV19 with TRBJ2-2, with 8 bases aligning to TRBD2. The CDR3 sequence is CASKNSGSGITGELFF. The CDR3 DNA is TGTGCCAGTAAAAACAGCGGGAGCGGTATCACCGGGGAGCTGTTTTTT. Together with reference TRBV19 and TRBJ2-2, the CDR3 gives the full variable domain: DGGITQSPKYLFRKEGQNVTLSCEQNLNHDAMYWYRQDPGQGLRLIYYSQIVNDFQKGDIAEGYSVSREKKESFPLTVTSAQKNPTAFYLCASKNSGSGITGELFFGEGSRLTVL.